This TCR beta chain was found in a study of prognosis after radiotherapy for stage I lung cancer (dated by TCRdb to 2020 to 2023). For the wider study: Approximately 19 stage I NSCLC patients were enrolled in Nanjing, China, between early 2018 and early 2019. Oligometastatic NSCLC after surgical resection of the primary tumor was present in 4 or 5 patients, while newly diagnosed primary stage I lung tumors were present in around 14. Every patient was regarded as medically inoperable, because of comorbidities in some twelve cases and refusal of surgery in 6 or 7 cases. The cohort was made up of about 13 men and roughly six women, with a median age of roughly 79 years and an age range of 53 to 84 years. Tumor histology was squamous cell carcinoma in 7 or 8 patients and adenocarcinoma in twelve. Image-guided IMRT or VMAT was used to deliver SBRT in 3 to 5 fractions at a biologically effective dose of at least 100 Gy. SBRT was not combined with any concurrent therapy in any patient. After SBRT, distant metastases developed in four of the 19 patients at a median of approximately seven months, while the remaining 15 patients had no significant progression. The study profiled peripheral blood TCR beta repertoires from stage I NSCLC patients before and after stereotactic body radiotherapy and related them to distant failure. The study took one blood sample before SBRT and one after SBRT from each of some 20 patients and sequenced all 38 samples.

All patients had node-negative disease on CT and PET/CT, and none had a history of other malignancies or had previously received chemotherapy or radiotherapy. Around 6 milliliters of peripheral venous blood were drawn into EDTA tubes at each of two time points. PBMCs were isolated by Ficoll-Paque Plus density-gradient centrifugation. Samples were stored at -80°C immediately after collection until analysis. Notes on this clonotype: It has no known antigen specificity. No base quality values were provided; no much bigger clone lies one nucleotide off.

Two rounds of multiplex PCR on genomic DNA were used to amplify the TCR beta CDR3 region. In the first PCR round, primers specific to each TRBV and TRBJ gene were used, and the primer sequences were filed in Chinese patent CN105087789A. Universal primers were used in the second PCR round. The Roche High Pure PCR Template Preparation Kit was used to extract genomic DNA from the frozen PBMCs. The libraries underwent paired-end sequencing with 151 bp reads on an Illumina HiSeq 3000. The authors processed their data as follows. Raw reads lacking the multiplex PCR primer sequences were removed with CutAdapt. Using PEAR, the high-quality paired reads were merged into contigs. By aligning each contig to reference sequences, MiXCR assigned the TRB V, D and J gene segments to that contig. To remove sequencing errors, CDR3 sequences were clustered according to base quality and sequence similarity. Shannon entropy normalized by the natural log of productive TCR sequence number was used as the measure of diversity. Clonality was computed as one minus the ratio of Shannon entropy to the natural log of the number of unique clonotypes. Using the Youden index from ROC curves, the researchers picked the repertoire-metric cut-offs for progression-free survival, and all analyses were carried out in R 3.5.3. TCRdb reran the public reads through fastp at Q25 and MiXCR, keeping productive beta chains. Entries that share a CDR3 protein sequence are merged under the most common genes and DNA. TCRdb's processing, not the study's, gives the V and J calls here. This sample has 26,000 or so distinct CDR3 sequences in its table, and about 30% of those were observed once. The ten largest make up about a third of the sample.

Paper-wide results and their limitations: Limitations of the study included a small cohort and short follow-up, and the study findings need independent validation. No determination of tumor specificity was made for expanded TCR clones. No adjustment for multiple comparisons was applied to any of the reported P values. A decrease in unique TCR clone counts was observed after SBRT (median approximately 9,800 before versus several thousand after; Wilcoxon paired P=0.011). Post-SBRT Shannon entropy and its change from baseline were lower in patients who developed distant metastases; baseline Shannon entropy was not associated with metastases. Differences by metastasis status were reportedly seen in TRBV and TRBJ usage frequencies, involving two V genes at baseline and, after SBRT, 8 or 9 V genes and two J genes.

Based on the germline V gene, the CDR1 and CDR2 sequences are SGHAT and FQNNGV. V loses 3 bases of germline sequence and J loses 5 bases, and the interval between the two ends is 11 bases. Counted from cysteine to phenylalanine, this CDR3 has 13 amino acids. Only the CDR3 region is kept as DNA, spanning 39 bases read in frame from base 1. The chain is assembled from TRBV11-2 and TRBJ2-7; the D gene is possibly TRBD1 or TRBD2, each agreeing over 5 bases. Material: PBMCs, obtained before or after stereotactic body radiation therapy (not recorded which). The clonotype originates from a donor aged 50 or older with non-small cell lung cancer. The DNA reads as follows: TGTGCCAGCAGCTTGCCAGGGACGGACGAGCAGTACTTC. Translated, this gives CASSLPGTDEQYF. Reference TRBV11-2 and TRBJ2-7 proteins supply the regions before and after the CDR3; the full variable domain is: EAGVAQSPRYKIIEKRQSVAFWCNPISGHATLYWYQQILGQGPKLLIQFQNNGVVDDSQLPKDRFSAERLKGVDSTLKIQPAKLEDSAVYLCASSLPGTDEQYFGPGTRLTVT.